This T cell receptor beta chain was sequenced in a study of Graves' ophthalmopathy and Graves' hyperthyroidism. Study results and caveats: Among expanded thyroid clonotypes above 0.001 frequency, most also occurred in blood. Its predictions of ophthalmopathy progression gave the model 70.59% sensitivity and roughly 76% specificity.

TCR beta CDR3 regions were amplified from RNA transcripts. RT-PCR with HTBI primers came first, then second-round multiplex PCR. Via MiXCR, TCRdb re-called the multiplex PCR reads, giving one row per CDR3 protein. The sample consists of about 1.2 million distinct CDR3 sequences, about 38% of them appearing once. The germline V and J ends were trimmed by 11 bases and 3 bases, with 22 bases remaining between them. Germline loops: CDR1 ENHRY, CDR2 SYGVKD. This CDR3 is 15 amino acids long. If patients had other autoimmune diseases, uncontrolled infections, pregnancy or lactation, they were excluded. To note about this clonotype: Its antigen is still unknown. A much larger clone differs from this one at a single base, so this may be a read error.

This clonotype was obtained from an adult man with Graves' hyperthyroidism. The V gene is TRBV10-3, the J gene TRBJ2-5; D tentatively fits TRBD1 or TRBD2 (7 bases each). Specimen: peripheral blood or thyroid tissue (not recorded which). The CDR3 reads CAGSVGGDREETQYF. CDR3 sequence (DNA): TGTGCCGGCAGCGTGGGAGGGGACAGAGAAGAGACCCAGTACTTC.